This T cell receptor beta chain was identified during a study of T cell changes during pregnancy in multiple sclerosis. The method was immunoSEQ multiplex PCR; TCRdb's version includes in-frame clones alone and lacks a portion of them. This sample yields tens of thousands of clones, of which just under 95% are seen a single time; under 2% belongs to the top ten. V lost 4 bases and J lost 3; bases outside the gene matches: 8. The CDR3 sequence is 16 residues long. Germline assignment: CDR1 SGHAT and CDR2 FQNNGV. The rearrangement joins TRBV11-2 to TRBJ2-7, with 11 bases lining up with TRBD1. Sequencing used peripheral blood, obtained in the second trimester of pregnancy. The TCR comes from a female donor with multiple sclerosis, enrolled in a pregnancy study. The CDR3 here is CASSSVWDRGNYEQYF. The CDR3 DNA is TGTGCCAGCAGCTCAGTCTGGGACAGGGGGAACTACGAGCAGTACTTC.